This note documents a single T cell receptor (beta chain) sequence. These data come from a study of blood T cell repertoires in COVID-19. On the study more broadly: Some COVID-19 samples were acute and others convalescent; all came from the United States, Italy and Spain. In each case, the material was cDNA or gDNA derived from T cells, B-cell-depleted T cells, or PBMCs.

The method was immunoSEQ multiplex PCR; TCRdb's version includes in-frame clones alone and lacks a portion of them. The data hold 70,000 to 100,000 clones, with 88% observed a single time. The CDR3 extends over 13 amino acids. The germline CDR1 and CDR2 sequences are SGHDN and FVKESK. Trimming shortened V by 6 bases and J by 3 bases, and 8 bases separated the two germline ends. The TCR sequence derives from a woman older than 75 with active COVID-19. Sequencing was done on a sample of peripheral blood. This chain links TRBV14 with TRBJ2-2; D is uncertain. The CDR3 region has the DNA TGTGCCAGCAGACTACTGGACACCGGGGAGCTGTTTTTT. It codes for CASRLLDTGELFF.